This T cell receptor (beta chain) comes out of a study of human T cells and chemical hapten exposure. Study information: The use of 2% DPC on about 2 cm by about 2 cm of upper inner arm skin constituted sensitization.

TCRdb passed the RACE reads through MiXCR, listing each CDR3 protein once. Of around 42,000 distinct CDR3 sequences in the sample, 9.5% to 10% were seen once. The CDR3 extends over 15 amino acids. V was clipped by 8 bases and J by 3 bases, with 17 bases between them. Germline V gives CDR1 MNHEY, CDR2 SMNVEV (reference sequence). Documented time point: patch test 2, 6 weeks after DPC sensitization. Treatment described: therapeutic diphenylcyclopropenone sensitization with weekly scalp DPC. The total RNA was obtained from whole blood that was not fractionated. At patch-test visits, sampling came before the patch test.

The gene calls are TRBV27 and TRBJ2-1, with a weak D call TRBD2 (6 bases). This clonotype was obtained from a woman aged 25-40 years with alopecia areata. Some clones in this sample may be carry-over from other donors' samples. The sample in question was whole blood, obtained in connection with sensitization to the hapten diphenylcyclopropenone (DPC). CDR3 loop: CASRDSTSLYNEQFF. CDR3 DNA: TGTGCCAGCCGTGATTCCACTAGCCTCTACAATGAGCAGTTCTTC.